Sequencing of this TCR beta chain was carried out in a study of blood T cell repertoires in COVID-19. Study-level background: PBMCs, B-cell-depleted T cells, or T cells provided the cDNA or gDNA that made up the material.

Recruited during active infection, patients (from Seattle) were subsequently followed longitudinally. Trimming took 3 bases from V and 4 from J; bases not matched to a gene: 5. CDR3 length: 15 amino acids. Per the germline V gene, CDR1 is SGHDT and CDR2 is YYEEEE. Profiled with immunoSEQ multiplex PCR; TCRdb holds only in-frame clones, not every one. The profile shows 150,000 to 180,000 clones, about 85% of them singletons. The chain joins TRBV5-6 to TRBJ1-3; 9 nucleotides align to TRBD1. This TCR was recovered from an older woman with COVID-19, enrolled during active disease. Sequenced material: peripheral blood. The CDR3 DNA reads TGTGCCAGCAGCTACCCGGGACAGGGAGGAAACACCATATATTTT. It is translated as CASSYPGQGGNTIYF.